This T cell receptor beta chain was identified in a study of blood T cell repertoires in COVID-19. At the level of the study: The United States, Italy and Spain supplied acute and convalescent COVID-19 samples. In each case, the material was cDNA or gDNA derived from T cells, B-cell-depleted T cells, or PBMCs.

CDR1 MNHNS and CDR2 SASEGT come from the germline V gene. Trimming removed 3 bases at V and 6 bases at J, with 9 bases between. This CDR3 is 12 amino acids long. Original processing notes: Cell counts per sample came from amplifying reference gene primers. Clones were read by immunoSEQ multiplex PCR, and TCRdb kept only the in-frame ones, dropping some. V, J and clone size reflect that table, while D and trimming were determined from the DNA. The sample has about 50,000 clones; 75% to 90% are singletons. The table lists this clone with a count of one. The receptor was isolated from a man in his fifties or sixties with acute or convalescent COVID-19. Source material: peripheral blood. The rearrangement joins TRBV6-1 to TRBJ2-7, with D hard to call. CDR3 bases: TGTGCCAGCAGTGAGGCCAAAACCGAGCAGTACTTC. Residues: CASSEAKTEQYF.